Only one count was recorded for the clone carrying this T cell receptor beta chain. The antigen remains undetermined. A 1 in 200,000 to 1 in 1 million T cell depth was the sequencing target. Profiling relied on immunoSEQ multiplex PCR, and the TCRdb table lists in-frame clones only, not all of them. The sample has about 300,000 clones; around 76% are singletons. This sample was included in a study of cytotoxic CD8 clonotypes in ibrutinib-treated CLL. Study context: Responses: around 24 partial, 2 complete; after median roughly 68 months, about 15 stayed remitted, roughly 12 progressed. Regarding the study as a whole: Clonality was elevated at ibrutinib response and had returned toward baseline at progression. Under therapy, public clonotypes either contracted or stayed stable, and they were uncommon.

This sequence was found in a human donor with chronic lymphocytic leukemia. Sequenced material: PBMCs, taken at disease progression, from a patient treated with ibrutinib.

The CDR3 is CASSFRDRGFSEQFF. In nucleotides, the CDR3 is TGTGCCAGCAGCTTCCGGGACAGGGGGTTTAGTGAGCAGTTCTTC. This chain connects TRBV5-6 to TRBJ2-1; 11 bases match TRBD1. The CDR3 runs 15 residues. The trim removed 2 bases at V and 9 bases at J, leaving 7 bases unmatched. CDR1 and CDR2 (germline): SGHDT, YYEEEE.